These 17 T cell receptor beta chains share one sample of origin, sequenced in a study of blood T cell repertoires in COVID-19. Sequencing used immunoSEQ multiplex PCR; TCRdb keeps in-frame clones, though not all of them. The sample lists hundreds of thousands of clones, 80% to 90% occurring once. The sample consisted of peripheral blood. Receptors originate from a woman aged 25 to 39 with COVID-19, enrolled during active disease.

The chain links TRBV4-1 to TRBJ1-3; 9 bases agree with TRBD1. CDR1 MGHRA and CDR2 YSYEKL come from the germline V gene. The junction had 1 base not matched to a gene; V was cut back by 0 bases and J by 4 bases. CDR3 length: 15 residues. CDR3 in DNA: TGCGCCAGCAGCCAAGAAGGACAGGGGGGAAACACCATATATTTT. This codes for CASSQEGQGGNTIYF.

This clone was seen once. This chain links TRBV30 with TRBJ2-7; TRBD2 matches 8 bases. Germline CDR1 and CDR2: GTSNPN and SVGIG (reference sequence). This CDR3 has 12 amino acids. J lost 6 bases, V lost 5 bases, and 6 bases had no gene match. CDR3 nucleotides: TGTGCCTGGGACCGGGAGGGCCCCGAGCAGTACGTC. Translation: CAWDREGPEQYV.

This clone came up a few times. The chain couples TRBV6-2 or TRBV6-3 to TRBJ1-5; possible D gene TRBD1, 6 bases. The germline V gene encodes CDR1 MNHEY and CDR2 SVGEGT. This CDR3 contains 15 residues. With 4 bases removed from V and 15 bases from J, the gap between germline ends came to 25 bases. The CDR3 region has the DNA TGTGCCAGCAGTTCCGCGACCGGGACACTATCTCACCCGCATTTT. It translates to CASSSATGTLSHPHF.

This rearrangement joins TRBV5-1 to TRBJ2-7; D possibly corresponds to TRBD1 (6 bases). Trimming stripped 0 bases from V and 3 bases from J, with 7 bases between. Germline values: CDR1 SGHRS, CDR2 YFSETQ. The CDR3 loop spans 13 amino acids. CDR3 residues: CASSLGTDYEQYF. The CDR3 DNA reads TGCGCCAGCAGCTTGGGGACAGACTACGAGCAGTACTTC.

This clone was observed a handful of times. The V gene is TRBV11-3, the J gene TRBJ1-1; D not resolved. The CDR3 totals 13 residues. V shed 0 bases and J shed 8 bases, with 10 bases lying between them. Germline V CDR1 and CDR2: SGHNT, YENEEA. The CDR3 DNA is TGTGCCAGCAGCTTAGATGGGCTTCGGGAAGCTTTCTTT. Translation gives CASSLDGLREAFF.

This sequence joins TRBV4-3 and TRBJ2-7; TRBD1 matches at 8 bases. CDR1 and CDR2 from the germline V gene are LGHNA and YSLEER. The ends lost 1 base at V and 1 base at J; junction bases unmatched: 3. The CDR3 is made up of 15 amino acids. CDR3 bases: TGCGCCAGCAGCCAAGGGACAGGGATGTCCTACGAGCAGTACTTC. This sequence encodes CASSQGTGMSYEQYF.

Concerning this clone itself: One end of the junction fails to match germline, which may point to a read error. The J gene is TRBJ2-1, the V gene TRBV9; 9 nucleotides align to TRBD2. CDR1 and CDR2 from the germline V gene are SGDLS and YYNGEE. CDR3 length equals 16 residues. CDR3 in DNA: TGTGCCCGCAGCGCGGGGGGGGAGGTATCCTACAATGAGCAGTTCTTC. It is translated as CARSAGGEVSYNEQFF.

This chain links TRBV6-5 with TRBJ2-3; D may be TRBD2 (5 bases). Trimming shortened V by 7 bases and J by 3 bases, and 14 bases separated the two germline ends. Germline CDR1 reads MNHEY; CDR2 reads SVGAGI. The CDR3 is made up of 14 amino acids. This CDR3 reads CASTPAGGTDTQYF. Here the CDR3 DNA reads TGTGCCAGCACCCCTGCCGGAGGTACAGATACGCAGTATTTT.

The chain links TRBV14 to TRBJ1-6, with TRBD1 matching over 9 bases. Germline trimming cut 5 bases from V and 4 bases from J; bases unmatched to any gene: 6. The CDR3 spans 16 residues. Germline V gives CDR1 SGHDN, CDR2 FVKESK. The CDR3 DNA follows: TGTGCCAGCAGCACAGGGACAGGGTCTTATAATTCACCCCTCCACTTT. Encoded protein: CASSTGTGSYNSPLHF. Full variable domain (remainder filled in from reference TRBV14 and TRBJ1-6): EAGVTQFPSHSVIEKGQTVTLRCDPISGHDNLYWYRRVMGKEIKFLLHFVKESKQDESGMPNNRFLAERTGGTYSTLKVQPAELEDSGVYFCASSTGTGSYNSPLHFGNGTRLTVT.

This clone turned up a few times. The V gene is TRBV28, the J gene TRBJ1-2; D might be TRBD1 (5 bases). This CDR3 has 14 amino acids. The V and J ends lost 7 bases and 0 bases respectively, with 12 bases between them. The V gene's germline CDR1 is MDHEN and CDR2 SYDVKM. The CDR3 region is CASKKTAPNYGYTF. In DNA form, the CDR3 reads TGTGCCAGCAAAAAGACAGCACCTAACTATGGCTACACCTTC.

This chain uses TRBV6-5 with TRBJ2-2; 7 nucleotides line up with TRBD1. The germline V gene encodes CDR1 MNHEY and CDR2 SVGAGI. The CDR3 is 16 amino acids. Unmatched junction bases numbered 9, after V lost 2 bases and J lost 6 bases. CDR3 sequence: CASSYEGGLPAGELFF. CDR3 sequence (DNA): TGTGCCAGCAGTTACGAAGGGGGCTTGCCTGCCGGGGAGCTGTTTTTT.

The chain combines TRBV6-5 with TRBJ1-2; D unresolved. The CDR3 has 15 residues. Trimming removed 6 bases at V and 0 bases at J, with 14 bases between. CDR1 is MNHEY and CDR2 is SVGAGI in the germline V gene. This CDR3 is CASRPSGRANYGYTF. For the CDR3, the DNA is TGTGCCAGCAGACCATCAGGCAGAGCTAACTATGGCTACACCTTC.

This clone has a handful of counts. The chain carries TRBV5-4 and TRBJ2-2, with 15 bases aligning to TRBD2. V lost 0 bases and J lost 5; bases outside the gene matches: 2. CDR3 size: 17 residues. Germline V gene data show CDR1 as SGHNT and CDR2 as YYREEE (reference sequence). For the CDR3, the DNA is TGTGCCAGCAGCTTGGCCGGGACTAGCGGGGGGACCGGGGAGCTGTTTTTT. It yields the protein CASSLAGTSGGTGELFF.

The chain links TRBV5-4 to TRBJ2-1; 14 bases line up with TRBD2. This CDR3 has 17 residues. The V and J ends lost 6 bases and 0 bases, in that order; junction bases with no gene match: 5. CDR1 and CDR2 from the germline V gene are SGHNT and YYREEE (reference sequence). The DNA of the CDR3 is TGTGCCAGCAACGGACTAGCGGGAGGTAGCTCCTACAATGAGCAGTTCTTC. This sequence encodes CASNGLAGGSSYNEQFF.

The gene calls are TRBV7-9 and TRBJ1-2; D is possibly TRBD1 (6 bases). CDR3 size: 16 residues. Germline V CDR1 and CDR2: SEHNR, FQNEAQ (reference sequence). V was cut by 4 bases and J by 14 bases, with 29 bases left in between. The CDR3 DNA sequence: TGTGCCAGCAGCTCGCCCGGACAGACCCCGTTGGGGGTGTGGACCTTC. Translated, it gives CASSSPGQTPLGVWTF.

The CDR3 bases are TGTGCCAGCAGCTTCTCCCCGAGGCAAGGCTACGAGCAGTACGTC. This codes for CASSFSPRQGYEQYV. The chain recombines TRBV5-5 with TRBJ2-7; D remains unclear. The CDR3 totals 15 residues. The V gene lost 2 bases and the J gene lost 3 bases, with 15 bases spanning the gap. Germline V gives CDR1 SGHKS, CDR2 YYEKEE (reference sequence).

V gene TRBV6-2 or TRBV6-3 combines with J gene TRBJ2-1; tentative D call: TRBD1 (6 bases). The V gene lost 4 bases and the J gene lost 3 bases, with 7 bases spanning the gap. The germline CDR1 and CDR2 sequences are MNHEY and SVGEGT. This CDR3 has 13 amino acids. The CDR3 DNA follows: TGTGCCAGCAGTTGGGACAACTACAATGAGCAGTTCTTC. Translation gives CASSWDNYNEQFF.